The 30 T cell receptor beta chains given below trace back to one sample, sequenced in a study of blood T cell repertoires in COVID-19. Only in-frame clones appear in the TCRdb table, and some are missing; sequencing was by immunoSEQ multiplex PCR. This repertoire shows about 230,000 clones, approximately 88% found once; its top ten account for approximately 2.3%. The sequenced material came from PBMCs or T cells enriched from blood (not recorded which). Receptors originate from a woman aged 40 to 49 with acute COVID-19.

The V and J genes are TRBV9 and TRBJ2-3; D might be TRBD1 (5 bases). CDR1 and CDR2 (germline): SGDLS, YYNGEE. CDR3 length equals 13 residues. V was cut by 4 bases and J by 4 bases, with 10 bases left in between. The chain's CDR3 is CASSLQVADTQYF. The CDR3, as DNA: TGTGCCAGCAGCCTACAGGTAGCAGATACGCAGTATTTT.

The V and J genes are TRBV15 and TRBJ2-3; 7 bases are shared with TRBD2. Germline V CDR1 and CDR2: LNHNV, YYDKDF (reference sequence). This CDR3 comprises 15 residues. V shed 1 base, J shed 4 bases, and the junction held 5 bases outside the gene matches. The CDR3 here is CATSRGAGVADTQYF. CDR3 bases: TGTGCCACCAGCAGAGGGGCGGGAGTGGCAGATACGCAGTATTTT.

The rearrangement joins TRBV5-1 to TRBJ1-6; 12 bases fit TRBD1. V dropped 4 bases and J dropped 7; count of bases not matched to a gene: 9. Germline CDR1 and CDR2: SGHRS and YFSETQ. This CDR3 comprises 17 residues. CDR3 nucleotide sequence: TGCGCCAGCAGCACCGGGACAGGGGGCCGCTTAAATTCACCCCTCCACTTT. As protein: CASSTGTGGRLNSPLHF.

The CDR3 loop reads CASNNGQLYNSPLHF. For the CDR3, the DNA is TGTGCCAGCAACAATGGACAGCTATATAATTCACCCCTCCACTTT. The chain employs TRBV28 and TRBJ1-6; tentatively, D is TRBD1 (6 bases). The CDR3 loop spans 15 amino acids. Germline values: CDR1 MDHEN, CDR2 SYDVKM. Trimming took off 7 bases at V and 4 bases at J, with 14 bases between the two ends. Complete variable domain (other parts from reference TRBV28 and TRBJ1-6): DVKVTQSSRYLVKRTGEKVFLECVQDMDHENMFWYRQDPGLGLRLIYFSYDVKMKEKGDIPEGYSVSREKKERFSLILESASTNQTSMYLCASNNGQLYNSPLHFGNGTRLTVT.

CDR3 DNA: TGTGCCAGCAGTGCGGACAGGGGGGTAACTAATGAAAAACTGTTTTTT. This codes for CASSADRGVTNEKLFF. This sequence joins TRBV6-1 and TRBJ1-4; the match to TRBD1 covers 10 bases. Trimming cost V 4 bases and J 1 base; bases outside gene matches: 3. CDR1 and CDR2 (germline): MNHNS, SASEGT. The CDR3 spans 16 residues.

This clone has only one observation. This chain uses TRBV5-6 with TRBJ2-3; TRBD2 matches at 8 bases. V shed 0 bases, J shed 3 bases, and the junction held 6 bases outside the gene matches. There are 16 residues in the CDR3. Per germline, CDR1 SGHDT and CDR2 YYEEEE. CDR3 in amino acids: CASSLEGGRTTDTQYF. DNA for the CDR3: TGTGCCAGCAGCTTGGAAGGCGGGAGGACAACAGATACGCAGTATTTT.

In its sample, this clone was seen a few times. The chain joins TRBV6-6 to TRBJ2-1, with 12 bases aligning to TRBD2. The CDR3 consists of 16 residues. Unmatched junction bases numbered 8, after V lost 5 bases and J lost 6 bases. CDR1 and CDR2 from the germline V gene are MNHNY and SVGAGI (reference sequence). The CDR3 protein is CASSRTGLAGINEQFF. DNA of the CDR3: TGTGCCAGCAGTCGAACCGGACTAGCGGGGATCAATGAGCAGTTCTTC.

This clone occurred once. CDR3 region: CASSTDRGQGYTF. CDR3 coding DNA: TGTGCCAGCAGCACCGACAGGGGTCAGGGCTACACCTTC. The chain joins TRBV7-2 to TRBJ1-2; 8 bases map to TRBD1. CDR3 length: 13 residues. V dropped 5 bases and J dropped 8; count of bases not matched to a gene: 7. Germline V lookup: CDR1 SGHTA, CDR2 FQGNSA. Looking up the rest from reference TRBV7-2 and TRBJ1-2 gives the full variable domain: GAGVSQSPSNKVTEKGKDVELRCDPISGHTALYWYRQSLGQGLEFLIYFQGNSAPDKSGLPSDRFSAERTGGSVSTLTIQRTQQEDSAVYLCASSTDRGQGYTFGSGTRLTVV.

This chain joins TRBV19 and TRBJ1-2; TRBD1 agrees at 8 bases. The J segment lost 0 bases and the V segment lost 3 bases, leaving 3 bases of the junction unmatched. The germline CDR1 and CDR2 sequences are LNHDA and SQIVND (reference sequence). The CDR3 consists of 15 residues. CDR3 bases: TGTGCCAGTAGTATCGGACAGGGTGCTAACTATGGCTACACCTTC. Its translation: CASSIGQGANYGYTF. Looking up the rest from reference TRBV19 and TRBJ1-2 gives the full variable domain: DGGITQSPKYLFRKEGQNVTLSCEQNLNHDAMYWYRQDPGQGLRLIYYSQIVNDFQKGDIAEGYSVSREKKESFPLTVTSAQKNPTAFYLCASSIGQGANYGYTFGSGTRLTVV.

The rearrangement uses TRBV5-1 and TRBJ2-2; 9 nucleotides match TRBD2. CDR1 and CDR2 (germline): SGHRS, YFSETQ. V lost 2 bases, J lost 3 bases, and 2 bases stayed unmatched. The CDR3 is 15 residues long. CDR3 sequence: CASSFSGRDTGELFF. The CDR3 DNA reads as TGCGCCAGCAGCTTTAGCGGGAGAGACACCGGGGAGCTGTTTTTT.

The genes are TRBV19 and TRBJ1-5; D might be TRBD1 (5 bases). CDR1 is LNHDA, CDR2 SQIVND, per germline (reference sequence). The CDR3 extends over 14 amino acids. V was pared by 3 bases and J by 6 bases, with 12 bases between. CDR3 sequence reads: CASSIGGGGQPQHF. The DNA for the CDR3 is TGTGCCAGTAGTATTGGGGGAGGCGGTCAGCCCCAGCATTTT.

The CDR3 sequence: CASRDSLYEQYF. The CDR3, as DNA: TGTGCCTCCCGGGACTCCCTCTACGAGCAGTACTTC. The J gene is TRBJ2-7, the V gene TRBV30, with TRBD2 as a possible D gene (6 bases). Trimming pared 7 bases from V and 3 bases from J, leaving 13 bases between. Looked up from germline, CDR1 is GTSNPN and CDR2 is SVGIG (reference sequence). CDR3 length: 12 residues. Full variable domain (remainder filled in from reference TRBV30 and TRBJ2-7): SQTIHQWPATLVQPVGSPLSLECTVEGTSNPNLYWYRQAAGRGLQLLFYSVGIGQISSEVPQNLSASRPQDRQFILSSKKLLLSDSGFYLCASRDSLYEQYFGPGTRLTVT.

CDR3 loop: CASSLAGPGNTIYF. CDR3 sequence (DNA): TGTGCCAGCAGCTTGGCGGGTCCCGGAAACACCATATATTTT. The V call is TRBV5-6, the J call TRBJ1-3; no firm D call. V lost 0 bases and J 4 bases, leaving 8 bases between the germline ends. The CDR3 loop spans 14 amino acids. Looked up from germline, CDR1 is SGHDT and CDR2 is YYEEEE.

The chain joins TRBV21-1 to TRBJ1-3. TRBV21-1 is a listed pseudogene. The CDR3 is made up of 14 amino acids. CDR3 region: CASSKCRREPKSYF. In DNA form, the CDR3 reads TGTGCCAGCAGCAAATGTAGGCGGGAGCCAAAGAGTTATTTT.

The V call is TRBV19, the J call TRBJ1-6; no firm D call. The germline gives CDR1 LNHDA, CDR2 SQIVND (reference sequence). The CDR3 runs to 15 residues. V was clipped by 6 bases and J by 5 bases, with 14 bases between them. The CDR3 bases are TGTGCCAGTAGGACCTACCGGGTAGATAATTCACCCCTCCACTTT. This translates into CASRTYRVDNSPLHF. The entire variable domain, with the rest obtained from reference TRBV19 and TRBJ1-6, is as follows: DGGITQSPKYLFRKEGQNVTLSCEQNLNHDAMYWYRQDPGQGLRLIYYSQIVNDFQKGDIAEGYSVSREKKESFPLTVTSAQKNPTAFYLCASRTYRVDNSPLHFGNGTRLTVT.

Comments on this clone: A much larger clone differs by one base, so this may be a read error. The V and J genes are TRBV9 and TRBJ1-1; D perhaps matches TRBD1 (5 bases). V dropped 4 bases and J dropped 0 bases, with 10 bases sitting between them. Germline V gene sequence: CDR1 SGDLS, CDR2 YYNGEE. The CDR3 totals 14 residues. The chain's CDR3 is CASSPDSLNTEAFF. CDR3 nucleotides: TGTGCCAGCAGCCCAGACAGCTTGAACACTGAAGCTTTCTTT.

The chain couples TRBV6-2 or TRBV6-3 to TRBJ1-5; D is ambiguous. CDR1 is MNHEY and CDR2 is SVGEGT in the germline V gene. The CDR3 spans 14 residues. Trimming took off 2 bases at V and 5 bases at J, with 10 bases between the two ends. This chain's CDR3 is CASSYVTRDQPQHF. DNA for the CDR3: TGTGCCAGCAGTTACGTGACGCGGGATCAGCCCCAGCATTTT.

The rearrangement links TRBV14 to TRBJ1-3; D is ambiguous. Trimming left V 2 bases short and J 2 bases short, with 10 bases between. Looked up from germline, CDR1 is SGHDN and CDR2 is FVKESK. There are 15 residues in the CDR3. This CDR3 reads CASSQLAGAGNTIYF. CDR3 bases: TGTGCCAGCAGCCAATTGGCGGGAGCTGGAAACACCATATATTTT. The full variable domain, rest sourced from reference TRBV14 and TRBJ1-3, is EAGVTQFPSHSVIEKGQTVTLRCDPISGHDNLYWYRRVMGKEIKFLLHFVKESKQDESGMPNNRFLAERTGGTYSTLKVQPAELEDSGVYFCASSQLAGAGNTIYFGEGSWLTVV.

The rearrangement uses TRBV5-1 and TRBJ1-2; D might be TRBD1 (6 bases). V lost 4 bases and J 8 bases, leaving 15 bases between the germline ends. Germline loops: CDR1 SGHRS, CDR2 YFSETQ. The CDR3 has 13 residues. The CDR3 coding sequence is TGCGCCAGCAGCATCAGGGGCTCGGAAGGCTACACCTTC. It codes for CASSIRGSEGYTF.

This rearrangement joins TRBV7-9 to TRBJ1-6, with 7 bases that match TRBD1. The CDR3 extends over 15 amino acids. Trimming at V came to 1 base and at J to 7 bases, leaving 4 bases not matched to a gene. Germline CDR1 reads SEHNR; CDR2 reads FQNEAQ (reference sequence). DNA of the CDR3: TGTGCCAGCAGCTTAGGAAGGGGACAGAATTCACCCCTCCACTTT. It is translated as CASSLGRGQNSPLHF.

The chain has TRBV30 and TRBJ1-1; D is undetermined. Trimming took 0 bases from V and 7 from J, leaving 3 bases between them. The germline V gene has CDR1 GTSNPN and CDR2 SVGIG (reference sequence). The length of the CDR3 is 10 residues. CDR3 DNA sequence: TGTGCCTGGAGTGTCGTTGAAGCTTTCTTT. Residues: CAWSVVEAFF.

The V gene is TRBV2, the J gene TRBJ2-3, with D perhaps TRBD1 (5 bases). The V end lost 6 bases, the J end lost 0 bases, and 13 bases lay between the germline ends. The germline V gene encodes CDR1 SNHLY and CDR2 FYNNEI. CDR3 length: 15 amino acids. As DNA, the CDR3 is TGTGCCAGCAGGCGGAGACAGTCTAGCACAGATACGCAGTATTTT. Amino acids: CASRRRQSSTDTQYF.

The rearrangement links TRBV5-1 to TRBJ2-3; 8 bases align to TRBD2. The CDR3 is 13 residues long. V trimming: 6 bases; J trimming: 5 bases; junction bases outside the gene matches: 5. CDR1 is SGHRS, CDR2 YFSETQ, per germline. Written as DNA, the CDR3 is TGCGCCAGCACCCCTGCGGGGGGAGATACGCAGTATTTT. Translating it yields CASTPAGGDTQYF.

This clone was picked up one time. The chain combines TRBV27 with TRBJ2-6, with D tentatively TRBD2 (5 bases). V was clipped by 10 bases and J by 9 bases, with 16 bases between them. CDR3 length: 13 amino acids. Germline assignment: CDR1 MNHEY and CDR2 SMNVEV (reference sequence). CDR3 protein: CATTPGVGNVLTF. CDR3 nucleotides: TGTGCCACCACCCCCGGGGTTGGCAACGTCCTGACTTTC.

The chain is built from TRBV11-2 and TRBJ1-6; D not certain. V was shortened by 0 bases and J by 11 bases, with 11 bases between the two germline ends. The germline V gene has CDR1 SGHAT and CDR2 FQNNGV. CDR3 length: 14 amino acids. The CDR3 coding sequence is TGTGCCAGCAGCTTAGAACTTTCCATGGCACCCCTCCACTTT. The encoded protein is CASSLELSMAPLHF.

The rearrangement joins TRBV5-4 to TRBJ1-3; TRBD1 agrees at 7 bases. The CDR3 totals 14 residues. CDR1 is SGHNT and CDR2 is YYREEE in the germline V gene (reference sequence). V shed 1 base, J shed 7 bases, and the junction held 5 bases outside the gene matches. The CDR3, as DNA: TGTGCCAGCAGCTTGCAGGGGGAGTGGAACACCATATATTTT. Protein sequence: CASSLQGEWNTIYF.

V gene TRBV29-1 combines with J gene TRBJ2-5; no firm D call. Germline V gene data show CDR1 as SQVTM and CDR2 as ANQGSEA. This CDR3 is built from 10 residues. Trimming took 3 bases from V and 5 from J, leaving 4 bases between them. Written as DNA, the CDR3 is TGCAGCGTTGAGAGGGAGACCCAGTACTTC. Protein sequence: CSVERETQYF.

CDR3 nucleotide sequence: TGTGCCAGCAGCCCCGAGGACAGCCCCTATAGCAATCAGCCCCAGCATTTT. It specifies CASSPEDSPYSNQPQHF. V and J are TRBV7-8 and TRBJ1-5; weak D call: TRBD1 (6 bases). V lost 5 bases and J 0 bases, leaving 17 bases between the germline ends. The V gene's germline CDR1 is SGHVS and CDR2 FQNEAQ. This CDR3 region has 17 residues.

This chain joins TRBV19 and TRBJ1-4; D gene uncertain. The germline gives CDR1 LNHDA, CDR2 SQIVND (reference sequence). V dropped 7 bases and J dropped 10 bases, with 10 bases sitting between them. This CDR3 comprises 11 residues. The chain's CDR3 is CASTEGGKLFF. The CDR3 region has the DNA TGTGCCAGTACCGAAGGAGGAAAACTGTTTTTT. The whole variable domain, remainder taken from reference TRBV19 and TRBJ1-4, is DGGITQSPKYLFRKEGQNVTLSCEQNLNHDAMYWYRQDPGQGLRLIYYSQIVNDFQKGDIAEGYSVSREKKESFPLTVTSAQKNPTAFYLCASTEGGKLFFGSGTQLSVL.

V usage is TRBV28 and J usage is TRBJ2-7; TRBD2 agrees at 10 bases. The junction had 3 bases not matched to a gene; V was cut back by 5 bases and J by 2 bases. The CDR3 consists of 14 residues. Germline V gene data show CDR1 as MDHEN and CDR2 as SYDVKM. The CDR3 DNA follows: TGTGCCAGCAGTAGAGCGGGGGGGCCCTACGAGCAGTACTTC. Translation: CASSRAGGPYEQYF.